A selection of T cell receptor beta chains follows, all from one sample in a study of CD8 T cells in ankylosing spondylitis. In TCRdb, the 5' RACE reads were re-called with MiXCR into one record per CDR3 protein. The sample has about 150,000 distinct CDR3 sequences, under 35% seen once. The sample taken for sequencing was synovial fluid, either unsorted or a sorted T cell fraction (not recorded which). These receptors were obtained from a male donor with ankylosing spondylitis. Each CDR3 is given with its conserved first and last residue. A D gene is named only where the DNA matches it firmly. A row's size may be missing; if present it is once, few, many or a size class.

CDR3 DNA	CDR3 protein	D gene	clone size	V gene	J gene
TGCGCCAGCAGCTTGGCAGGGGGGGGGCTGAACACTGAAGCTTTCTTT	CASSLAGGGLNTEAFF	TRBD1	few	TRBV5-1	TRBJ1-1
TGTGCCAGCAGTTACATAAAAAACACTGAAGCTTTCTTT	CASSYIKNTEAFF	.	few	TRBV6-5	TRBJ1-1
TGTGCCAGCAGCTCAAGCGGGGTCTCCTACGAGCAGTACTTC	CASSSSGVSYEQYF	TRBD2	few	TRBV12-3/TRBV12-4	TRBJ2-7
TGTGCCAGCAGCCTTGGGACAGGGCGTGAGGCAGATACGCAGTATTTT	CASSLGTGREADTQYF	TRBD1	.	TRBV12-3/TRBV12-4	TRBJ2-3
TGCGCCAGCAGCTCCCCGGGACTAGCGGGAGTAAGCTCCTACAATGAGCAGTTCTTC	CASSSPGLAGVSSYNEQFF	TRBD2	few	TRBV5-1	TRBJ2-1
TGTGCCAGCAGCCCGAGGACAGGCACCTACGAGCAGTACTTC	CASSPRTGTYEQYF	TRBD1	many	TRBV3-1	TRBJ2-7
TGCAGTGCTGGCCTTTCGGGACGGATAATGAACACTGAAGCTTTCTTT	CSAGLSGRIMNTEAFF	.	.	TRBV20-1	TRBJ1-1
TGTGCCAGCAGCGCGGGAATCGGTGGGGGGACAGGGAGCAGGTTGGTCTTT	CASSAGIGGGTGSRLVF	TRBD1	many	TRBV9	TRBJ1-1
TGTGCCAGCAGTGACCGCGGCGGGGCGAACAGGGGCAATGAGCAGTTCTTC	CASSDRGGANRGNEQFF	.	many	TRBV12-3/TRBV12-4	TRBJ2-1
TGTGCCAGCACCGATACATCCGGGACTAGCGGGACCGGGGAGCTGTTTTTT	CASTDTSGTSGTGELFF	TRBD2	many	TRBV6-1	TRBJ2-2
TGTGCCAGCAGTTTAAGGCAAAATGAGCAGTTCTTC	CASSLRQNEQFF	.	.	TRBV28	TRBJ2-1
TGCGCCAGCAGCCTGTATGCGGGAAACACCATATATTTT	CASSLYAGNTIYF	.	many	TRBV5-1	TRBJ1-3
TGTGCCAGCAGCTTAGATCAAGCAGGGGTCACCGGGGAGCTGTTTTTT	CASSLDQAGVTGELFF	.	.	TRBV7-3	TRBJ2-2
TGTGCCAGGCTCGGGACAGTATGTAATCAGCCCCAGCATTTT	CARLGTVCNQPQHF	TRBD1	many	TRBV6-1	TRBJ1-5
TGTGCCAGTAGAACTCACAGGGATTCACCCCTCCACTTT	CASRTHRDSPLHF	.	few	TRBV12-3/TRBV12-4	TRBJ1-6
TGCAGCGTTGGTGGGACAGGGGGCACCGGGGAGCTGTTTTTT	CSVGGTGGTGELFF	TRBD1	.	TRBV29-1	TRBJ2-2
TGTGCCATCAGTGAGAGAGGACCAGGCGGGAACAATGAGCAGTTCTTC	CAISERGPGGNNEQFF	.	.	TRBV10-3	TRBJ2-1
TGTGCCAGCAGCCGACCGGGACAGTTGCCTGGAAACACCATATATTTT	CASSRPGQLPGNTIYF	TRBD1	many	TRBV3-1	TRBJ1-3
TGTGCCAGCAGCCCCACCACTGGAAACACCATATATTTT	CASSPTTGNTIYF	.	.	TRBV7-2	TRBJ1-3
TGCAGTGCTAGAGAAGCGGGCCTGGGGGATACGCAGTATTTT	CSAREAGLGDTQYF	.	.	TRBV20-1	TRBJ2-3
TGTGCCAGCAGCGTCCGGGACATAAACTACGAGCAGTACTTC	CASSVRDINYEQYF	.	.	TRBV7-8	TRBJ2-7
TGTGCCAGCAGTTTCACGTCCGGGACTAGCGGGAACACCGGGGAGCTGTTTTTT	CASSFTSGTSGNTGELFF	TRBD2	many	TRBV6-5	TRBJ2-2
TGTGCCAGCAGCTTAGTGACACCTAATCAGCCCCAGCATTTT	CASSLVTPNQPQHF	.	.	TRBV7-8	TRBJ1-5
TGCGCCAGCAGCTTTGGCCAGGGGGCTAAAAATGAGCAGTTCTTC	CASSFGQGAKNEQFF	TRBD1	.	TRBV5-1	TRBJ2-1
TGTGCCACCAGCAGAGGCAGGGGAGACGGCTACACCTTC	CATSRGRGDGYTF	.	many	TRBV15	TRBJ1-2
TGTGCCAGCAGCTTAGGGGACACCAACAATCAGCCCCAGCATTTT	CASSLGDTNNQPQHF	.	many	TRBV7-9	TRBJ1-5
TGCAGCGTTCAAGTGGCTAGCGGGAGCACAGATACGCAGTATTTT	CSVQVASGSTDTQYF	TRBD2	many	TRBV29-1	TRBJ2-3
TGTGCCAGCAGCGGGACAGGGAGGCGAGATGGCTACACCTTC	CASSGTGRRDGYTF	TRBD1	few	TRBV12-3/TRBV12-4	TRBJ1-2
TGTGCCTGCGATCATACGACAGGGGGCAAGCGGGAGGTCAAAAACATTCAGTACTTC	CACDHTTGGKREVKNIQYF	.	many	TRBV5-6	TRBJ2-4
TGCAGCGTTAACCGGGACAGGGATGAGCAGTTCTTC	CSVNRDRDEQFF	TRBD1	few	TRBV29-1	TRBJ2-1
TGCGCCAGCTCTCGGGACAGGGCCACCTACGAGCAGTACTTC	CASSRDRATYEQYF	TRBD1	few	TRBV5-1	TRBJ2-7
TGTGCCAGCAGTTGGACAGGGGGAAACACCATATATTTT	CASSWTGGNTIYF	TRBD1	.	TRBV12-3/TRBV12-4	TRBJ1-3
TGCAGTGCAGAATACCCGGGATCCCAAGAGACCCAGTACTTC	CSAEYPGSQETQYF	.	.	TRBV20-1	TRBJ2-5
TGTGCCAGTAGTCCCTTGGTGAGGGGACCTTACACTGAAGCTTTCTTT	CASSPLVRGPYTEAFF	.	few	TRBV19	TRBJ1-1
TGTGCCAGCAGCCATAGCACAGGGGGTTATGGCTACACCTTC	CASSHSTGGYGYTF	TRBD1	.	TRBV7-8	TRBJ1-2
TGTGCCAGCAGCCTCCGGGGGGACGGTGGTCGGCGGGAGCAGTTCTTC	CASSLRGDGGRREQFF	TRBD2	.	TRBV5-8	TRBJ2-1
TGTGCCAGCAGTTGGGGGGAGGGACAGCCCTCCTACAATGAGCAGTTCTTC	CASSWGEGQPSYNEQFF	.	.	TRBV28	TRBJ2-1
TGTGCCAGCAACACAGGGAGGAATCGGGGTGAAGCTTTCTTT	CASNTGRNRGEAFF	.	few	TRBV6-1	TRBJ1-1
TGTGCCAGCAGCCAGTGGACGGGGCTTGAAGAGACCCAGTACTTC	CASSQWTGLEETQYF	.	.	TRBV3-1	TRBJ2-5
TGTGCCAGCAGCCCTCAGATGAACACTGAAGCTTTCTTT	CASSPQMNTEAFF	.	many	TRBV7-2	TRBJ1-1
TGCAGTGCTAGAGATACACTAGCGGATTCCTACAATGAGCAGTTCTTC	CSARDTLADSYNEQFF	TRBD2	.	TRBV20-1	TRBJ2-1
TGCGCCAGCAGCTTGGGGGACAACTACGAGCAGTACTTC	CASSLGDNYEQYF	.	medium-sized	TRBV5-1	TRBJ2-7
TGTGCCAGCAGGAGGACAGTAGATTACAATGAGCAGTTCTTC	CASRRTVDYNEQFF	.	.	TRBV2	TRBJ2-1
TGTGCCAGCAGCTTAAACCCCGCTTCCTACGAGCAGTACTTC	CASSLNPASYEQYF	.	.	TRBV7-3	TRBJ2-7
TGTGCCAGCAGCCAAGGATCTGAAGCTTTCTTT	CASSQGSEAFF	.	.	TRBV3-1	TRBJ1-1